Following are 13 T cell receptor beta chains from one sample sequenced in a study of identical twins. TCRdb re-called the 5' RACE reads with MiXCR, one entry per CDR3 protein. The data hold fewer than 250,000 distinct CDR3 sequences, with roughly 10% observed a single time. Material: memory (CD45RO+) T cells sorted from blood. Source of these receptors: a woman under 30 in good health.

This clonotype has just a few counts. J is TRBJ1-4 and V is TRBV28; D possibly corresponds to TRBD1 (6 bases). Germline CDR1 and CDR2: MDHEN and SYDVKM. The CDR3 has 13 amino acids. Trimming cost V 6 bases and J 4 bases, with 9 bases left between them. CDR3 residues: CASRLGGNEKLFF. CDR3 nucleotide sequence: TGTGCCAGCAGGCTAGGGGGTAATGAAAAACTGTTTTTT.

This clonotype occurred a few times. The chain uses TRBV7-2 and TRBJ2-2; D remains unclear. The CDR3 has 12 residues. Germline loops: CDR1 SGHTA, CDR2 FQGNSA. Trimming removed 5 bases at V and 6 bases at J, with 7 bases between. CDR3 residues: CASSPVPGELFF. The CDR3 DNA reads as TGTGCCAGCAGCCCCGTCCCCGGGGAGCTGTTTTTT.

This clonotype came up a few times. The genes are TRBV9 and TRBJ1-1; D unresolved. CDR1 is SGDLS and CDR2 is YYNGEE in the germline V gene. The CDR3 sequence is 13 residues long. Trimming took 4 bases from V and 6 from J, leaving 13 bases between them. This CDR3 is CASSLDQKAEAFF. Here the CDR3 DNA reads TGTGCCAGCAGCCTGGACCAGAAGGCTGAAGCTTTCTTT.

This clonotype was picked up a small number of times. The chain joins TRBV7-3 to TRBJ1-1; D not certain. The V and J ends lost 2 bases and 3 bases respectively, with 7 bases between them. CDR1 is SGHTA and CDR2 is FQGTGA in the germline V gene. This CDR3 region has 13 residues. The CDR3 reads CASSLLTYTEAFF. CDR3 coding DNA: TGTGCCAGCAGCTTACTGACGTACACTGAAGCTTTCTTT.

This clonotype has only a few counts. This chain links TRBV10-3 with TRBJ1-2; 7 bases are shared with TRBD1. The J segment lost 8 bases and the V segment lost 7 bases, leaving 7 bases of the junction unmatched. CDR3 length: 12 residues. Germline loops: CDR1 ENHRY, CDR2 SYGVKD. This CDR3 reads CAITPTGSGYTF. DNA of the CDR3: TGTGCCATCACTCCGACAGGGAGCGGCTACACCTTC.

This clonotype was recorded at least ten times. J is TRBJ2-5 and V is TRBV20-1; D is unclear. From germline, CDR1 is DFQATT and CDR2 SNEGSKA (reference sequence). This CDR3 is 13 amino acids long. V was pared by 0 bases and J by 2 bases, with 7 bases between. The CDR3 bases are TGCAGTGCTAGAGACCATTGGCAAGAGACCCAGTACTTC. As protein: CSARDHWQETQYF.

The sample holds a few counts of this clonotype. The rearrangement uses TRBV6-1 and TRBJ2-7; 9 nucleotides match TRBD1. CDR3 length: 15 residues. With V trimmed by 7 bases and J by 6 bases, 13 bases remained unmatched. CDR1 is MNHNS, CDR2 SASEGT, per germline. The CDR3 loop reads CASNRGPGQGLEQYF. CDR3 bases: TGTGCCAGCAACCGAGGCCCGGGACAGGGACTCGAGCAGTACTTC.

This clonotype was counted only a few times. The rearrangement links TRBV6-1 to TRBJ2-3, with a tentative D call TRBD1 (6 bases). Trimming removed 6 bases at V and 0 bases at J, with 13 bases between. This CDR3 is 15 amino acids long. Germline V lookup: CDR1 MNHNS, CDR2 SASEGT. The CDR3 is CASRQGSLSTDTQYF. As DNA, the CDR3 is TGTGCCAGCAGGCAGGGGTCGCTAAGCACAGATACGCAGTATTTT.

This clonotype occurred many times. The chain uses TRBV20-1 and TRBJ1-3; D remains unclear. The V gene's germline CDR1 is DFQATT and CDR2 SNEGSKA (reference sequence). The CDR3 extends over 15 amino acids. V lost 5 bases, J lost 0 bases, and 14 bases lay in between. CDR3 residues: CSAARGINSGNTIYF. The DNA for the CDR3 is TGCAGTGCTGCTCGAGGGATCAACTCTGGAAACACCATATATTTT.

In its sample, this clonotype was seen a few times. The chain combines TRBV2 with TRBJ1-1, with D hard to call. Germline V lookup: CDR1 SNHLY, CDR2 FYNNEI. This CDR3 spans 13 amino acids. Between the trimmed V and J ends, which lost 3 bases and 1 base, there was a span of 6 bases. The CDR3 DNA follows: TGTGCCAGCAGTGAGGAAGCGAACACTGAAGCTTTCTTT. Its protein is CASSEEANTEAFF.

This clonotype has just a few counts. The V and J genes are TRBV25-1 and TRBJ2-3; 8 positions match TRBD2. In germline, CDR1 is MGHDK, CDR2 SYGVNS. V shed 0 bases and J 2 bases; nucleotides not matched to a gene: 4. The CDR3 length is 16 residues. The CDR3 nucleotides are TGTGCCAGCAGTGAATACGGGGGGGCAACCACAGATACGCAGTATTTT. As protein: CASSEYGGATTDTQYF.

J is TRBJ2-1 and V is TRBV13; 7 nucleotides match TRBD2. Germline V lookup: CDR1 PRHDT, CDR2 FYEKMQ (reference sequence). The CDR3 length is 14 residues. Trimming took 4 bases from V and 8 from J; bases not matched to a gene: 8. CDR3: CASSSRLAVDEQFF. Written as DNA, the CDR3 is TGTGCCAGCAGCTCACGACTAGCAGTGGATGAGCAGTTCTTC. Supplemented by reference TRBV13 and TRBJ2-1, the full variable domain reads AAGVIQSPRHLIKEKRETATLKCYPIPRHDTVYWYQQGPGQDPQFLISFYEKMQSDKGSIPDRFSAQQFSDYHSELNMSSLELGDSALYFCASSSRLAVDEQFFGPGTRLTVL.

A few counts support this clonotype. The V call is TRBV20-1, the J call TRBJ2-1, with D possibly TRBD1 on 6 matching bases. Trimming removed 6 bases from V and 7 bases from J, with 13 bases in between. The germline V gene has CDR1 DFQATT and CDR2 SNEGSKA (reference sequence). This CDR3 region has 12 residues. CDR3 residues: CSARGSSNEQFF. CDR3 in DNA: TGCAGTGCGAGGGGGAGCTCGAATGAGCAGTTCTTC.